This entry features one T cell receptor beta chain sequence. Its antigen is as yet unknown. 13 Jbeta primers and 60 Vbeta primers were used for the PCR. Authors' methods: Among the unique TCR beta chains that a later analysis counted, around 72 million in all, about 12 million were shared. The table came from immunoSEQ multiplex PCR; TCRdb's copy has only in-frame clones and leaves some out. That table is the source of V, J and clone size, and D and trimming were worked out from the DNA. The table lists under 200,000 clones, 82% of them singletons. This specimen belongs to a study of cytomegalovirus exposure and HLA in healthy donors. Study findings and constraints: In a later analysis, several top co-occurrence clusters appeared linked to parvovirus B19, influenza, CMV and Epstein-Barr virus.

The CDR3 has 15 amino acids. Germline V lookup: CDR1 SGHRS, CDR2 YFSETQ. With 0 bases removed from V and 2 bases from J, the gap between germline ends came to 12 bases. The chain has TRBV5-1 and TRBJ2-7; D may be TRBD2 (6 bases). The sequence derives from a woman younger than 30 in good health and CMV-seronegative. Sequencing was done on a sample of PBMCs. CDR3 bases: TGCGCCAGCAGCTTGGACGGGACTCTGACCTACGAGCAGTACTTC. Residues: CASSLDGTLTYEQYF.